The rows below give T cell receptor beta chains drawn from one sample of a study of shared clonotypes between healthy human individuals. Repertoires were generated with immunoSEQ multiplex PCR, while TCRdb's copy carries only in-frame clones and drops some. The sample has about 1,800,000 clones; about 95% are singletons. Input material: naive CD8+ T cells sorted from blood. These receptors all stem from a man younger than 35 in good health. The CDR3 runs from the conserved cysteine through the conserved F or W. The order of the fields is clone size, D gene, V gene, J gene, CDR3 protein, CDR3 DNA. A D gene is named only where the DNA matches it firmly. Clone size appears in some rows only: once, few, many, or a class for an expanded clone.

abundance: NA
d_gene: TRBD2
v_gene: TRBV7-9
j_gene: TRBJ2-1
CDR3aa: CASSSGLAIWTNEQFF
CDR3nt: TGTGCCAGCAGCTCTGGACTAGCGATCTGGACTAATGAGCAGTTCTTC

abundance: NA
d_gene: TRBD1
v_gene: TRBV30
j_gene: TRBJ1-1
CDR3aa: CAWSAWDREIGNTEAFF
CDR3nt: TGTGCCTGGAGTGCGTGGGACAGGGAGATCGGGAACACTGAAGCTTTCTTT

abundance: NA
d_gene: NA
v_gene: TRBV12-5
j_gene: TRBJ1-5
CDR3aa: CASAHLGAGAPYSNQPQHF
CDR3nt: TGTGCTAGTGCCCACCTGGGGGCAGGGGCACCTTATAGCAATCAGCCCCAGCATTTT

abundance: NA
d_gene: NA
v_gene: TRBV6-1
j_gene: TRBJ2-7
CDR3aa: CASSERASYEQYF
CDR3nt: TGTGCCAGCAGTGAACGGGCGTCCTACGAGCAGTACTTC

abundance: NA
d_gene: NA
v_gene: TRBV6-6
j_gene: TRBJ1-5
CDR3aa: CASSDFGFGGNQPQHF
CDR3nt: TGTGCCAGCAGCGATTTCGGTTTTGGGGGCAATCAGCCCCAGCATTTT

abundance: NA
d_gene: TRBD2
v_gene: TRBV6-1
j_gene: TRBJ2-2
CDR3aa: CGSREWVGELFF
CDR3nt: TGTGGTTCGCGGGAGTGGGTCGGGGAGCTGTTTTTT

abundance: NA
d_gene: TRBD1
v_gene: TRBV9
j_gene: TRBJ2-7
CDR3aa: CASSPRGSVSYEQYF
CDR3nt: TGTGCCAGCAGCCCCAGGGGGAGCGTCTCCTACGAGCAGTACTTC

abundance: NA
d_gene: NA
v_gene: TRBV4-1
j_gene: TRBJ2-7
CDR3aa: CASSQGKGTLEQYF
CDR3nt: TGCGCCAGCAGCCAGGGGAAGGGGACCCTCGAGCAGTACTTC

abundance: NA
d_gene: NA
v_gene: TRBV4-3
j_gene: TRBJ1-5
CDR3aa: CASSQVFGPDQPQHF
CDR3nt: TGCGCCAGCAGCCAAGTTTTTGGACCGGATCAGCCCCAGCATTTT

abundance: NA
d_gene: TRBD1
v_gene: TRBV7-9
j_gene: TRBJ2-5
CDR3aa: CASSPPRGTGPETQYF
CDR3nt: TGTGCCAGCAGCCCGCCAAGGGGGACAGGGCCAGAGACCCAGTACTTC

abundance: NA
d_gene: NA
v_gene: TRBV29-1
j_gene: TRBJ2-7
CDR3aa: CSVVVPGASNLLF
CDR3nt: TGCAGCGTTGTAGTCCCAGGGGCATCCAACCTCTTATTC

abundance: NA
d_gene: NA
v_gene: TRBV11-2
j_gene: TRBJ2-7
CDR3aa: CASSFGTAVWEQYF
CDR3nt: TGTGCCAGCAGCTTCGGGACGGCGGTTTGGGAGCAGTACTTC

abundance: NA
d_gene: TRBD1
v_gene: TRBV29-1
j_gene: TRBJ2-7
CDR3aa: CSVEDPTGVSYEQYF
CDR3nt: TGCAGCGTTGAAGACCCGACAGGGGTATCCTACGAGCAGTACTTC

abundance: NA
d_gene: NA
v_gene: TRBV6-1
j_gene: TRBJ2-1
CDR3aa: CASSAAGPSIEQFF
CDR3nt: TGTGCCAGCTCGGCCGCAGGGCCCTCGATTGAGCAGTTCTTC

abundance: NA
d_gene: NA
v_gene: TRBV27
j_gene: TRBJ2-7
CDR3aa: CASSFLGGYEQYF
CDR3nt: TGTGCCAGCAGTTTTCTAGGGGGTTACGAGCAGTACTTC

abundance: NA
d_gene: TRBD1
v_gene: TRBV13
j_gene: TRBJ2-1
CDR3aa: CASSFDRGLEQFF
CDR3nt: TGTGCCAGCAGCTTCGACAGGGGGCTTGAGCAGTTCTTC

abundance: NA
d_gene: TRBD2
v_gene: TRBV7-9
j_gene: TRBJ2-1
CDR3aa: CASSLAGGTYNEQFF
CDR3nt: TGTGCCAGCAGCCTAGCGGGTGGTACCTACAATGAGCAGTTCTTC

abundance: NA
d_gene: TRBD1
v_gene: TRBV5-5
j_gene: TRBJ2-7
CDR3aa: CASSSLSRDSDLYEQYF
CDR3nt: TGTGCCAGCAGCTCCCTTAGTCGGGACAGTGACCTTTACGAGCAGTACTTC

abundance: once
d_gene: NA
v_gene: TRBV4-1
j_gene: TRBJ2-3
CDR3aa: CASSQDPRVELYTDTQYF
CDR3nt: TGCGCCAGCAGCCAAGATCCGAGGGTTGAGCTTTACACAGATACGCAGTATTTT

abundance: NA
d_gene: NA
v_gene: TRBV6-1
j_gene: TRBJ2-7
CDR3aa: CASTVDSSYEQYF
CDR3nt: TGTGCCAGCACCGTTGACAGTTCCTACGAGCAGTACTTC

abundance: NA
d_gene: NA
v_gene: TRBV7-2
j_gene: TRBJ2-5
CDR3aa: CANSPGTTGQYF
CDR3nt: TGTGCCAACAGCCCCGGCACGACGGGCCAGTACTTC

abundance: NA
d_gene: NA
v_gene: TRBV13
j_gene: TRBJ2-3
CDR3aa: CASSFPQGISTDTQYF
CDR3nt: TGTGCCAGCAGCTTCCCACAGGGTATTTCAACAGATACGCAGTATTTT

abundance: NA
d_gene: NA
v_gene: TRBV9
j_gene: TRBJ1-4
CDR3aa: CASSVGGHTNEKLFF
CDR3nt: TGTGCCAGCAGCGTAGGGGGGCACACTAATGAAAAACTGTTTTTT

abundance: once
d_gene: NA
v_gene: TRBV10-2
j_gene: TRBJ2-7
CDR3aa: CASSDSGVYEQYF
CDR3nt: TGCGCCAGCAGTGATAGCGGCGTTTACGAGCAGTACTTC

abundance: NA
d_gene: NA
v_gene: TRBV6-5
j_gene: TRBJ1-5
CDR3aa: CASSYSGDQPQHF
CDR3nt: TGTGCCAGCAGTTACTCAGGGGATCAGCCCCAGCATTTT

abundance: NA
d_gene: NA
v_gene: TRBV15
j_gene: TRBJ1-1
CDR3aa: CATSNLDGNTEAFF
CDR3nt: TGTGCCACCAGCAACCTCGACGGGAACACTGAAGCTTTCTTT

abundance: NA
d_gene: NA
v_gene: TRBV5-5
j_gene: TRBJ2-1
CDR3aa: CASSYPYNEQFF
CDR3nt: TGTGCCAGCAGCTACCCCTACAATGAGCAGTTCTTC

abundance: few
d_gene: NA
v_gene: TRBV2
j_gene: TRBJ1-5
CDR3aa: CASSAGDISNQPQHF
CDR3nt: TGTGCCAGCAGCGCCGGGGACATTAGCAATCAGCCCCAGCATTTT